Presented here are 23 T cell receptor beta chains from one specimen sequenced in a study of blood T cells in healthy people across ages. Combining a sample-barcoded 5' primer with a J-beta primer mix, a second PCR ran for about 6 to 11 cycles. Using its own MiXCR run on the 5' RACE reads, TCRdb lists one record per CDR3 protein. This table holds about 640,000 distinct CDR3 sequences, around 54% found once. The specimen was blood. The receptors here all came from a man between 60 and 70 years old in good health.

This clonotype was seen more than once but under ten times. The genes are TRBV2 and TRBJ2-6, with D possibly TRBD2 on 5 matching bases. The V and J ends lost 8 bases and 1 base respectively, with 9 bases between them. From germline, CDR1 is SNHLY and CDR2 FYNNEI. This CDR3 region has 14 residues. The DNA for the CDR3 is TGTGCCAGCGGCAGGAGGTCTGGGGCCAACGTCCTGACTTTC. Its protein is CASGRRSGANVLTF.

The CDR3 nucleotides are TGTGCCAGCAGGCGAGGACAGGGGGCTGGTGGCTACACCTTC. Its translation: CASRRGQGAGGYTF. The rearrangement links TRBV2 to TRBJ1-2; TRBD1 matches 11 bases. The CDR3 length is 14 residues. Germline CDR1 and CDR2: SNHLY and FYNNEI. V gave up 6 bases and J gave up 7 bases; unmatched junction bases: 7.

V is TRBV5-1 and J is TRBJ2-1, with TRBD1 matching 9 bases. The end of the DNA fits TRBJ2-7 better, so the J call may be wrong. CDR1 is SGHRS, CDR2 YFSETQ, per germline. This CDR3 has 15 residues. The CDR3 loop reads CASSRGQGPYNEQYF. CDR3 sequence (DNA): TGCGCCAGCAGCCGTGGACAGGGGCCCTACAATGAGCAGTACTTC.

This clonotype appeared a few times. The chain uses TRBV4-1 and TRBJ1-1; no reliable D call. Trimming cost V 0 bases and J 4 bases, with 12 bases left between them. This CDR3 spans 15 amino acids. Per the germline V gene, CDR1 is MGHRA and CDR2 is YSYEKL. The CDR3 reads CASSQETARITEAFF. CDR3 nucleotides: TGCGCCAGCAGCCAAGAAACCGCGCGTATCACTGAAGCTTTCTTT.

The chain couples TRBV10-3 to TRBJ2-3; either TRBD1 or TRBD2 may fit D (6 bases each). Germline V gives CDR1 ENHRY, CDR2 SYGVKD. This CDR3 spans 16 amino acids. V lost 0 bases to trimming and J lost 0 bases, with 10 bases between them. The DNA for the CDR3 is TGTGCCATCAGTGAGTCCACGGGGGCTAGCACAGATACGCAGTATTTT. Its translation is CAISESTGASTDTQYF.

The gene calls are TRBV6-5 and TRBJ1-2; 8 bases fit TRBD1. J lost 6 bases, V lost 6 bases, and 6 bases had no gene match. CDR1 is MNHEY and CDR2 is SVGAGI in the germline V gene. The CDR3 consists of 13 residues. As DNA, the CDR3 is TGTGCCAGCAGAGAGACAGGGGCGGATGGCTACACCTTC. Translated, it gives CASRETGADGYTF.

The chain recombines TRBV20-1 with TRBJ2-1; possibly TRBD2 for D (6 bases). Trimming shortened V by 0 bases and J by 8 bases, and 20 bases separated the two germline ends. The CDR3 has 16 amino acids. CDR1 is DFQATT, CDR2 SNEGSKA, per germline (reference sequence). The CDR3 bases are TGCAGTGCTAGAGAGGAGGGGCGGGGCCTTTTGTATGAGCAGTTCTTC. Translated: CSAREEGRGLLYEQFF.

In this sample, this clonotype turned up a few times. The chain recombines TRBV6-2 or TRBV6-3 with TRBJ2-7, with D maybe TRBD2 (6 bases). The CDR3 totals 17 residues. The V and J ends lost 4 bases and 0 bases respectively, with 19 bases between them. In germline, CDR1 is MNHEY, CDR2 SVGEGT. In DNA form, the CDR3 reads TGTGCCAGCAGTTTCCCGTTTCCGCGGGGAGTCTCCTACGAGCAGTACTTC. It codes for CASSFPFPRGVSYEQYF.

This chain uses TRBV6-1 with TRBJ1-1, with unresolved D. The CDR3 covers 14 residues. V was cut by 2 bases and J by 1 base, with 8 bases left in between. CDR1 and CDR2 (germline): MNHNS, SASEGT. The CDR3, as DNA: TGTGCCAGCAGTGAAATGGTAAGGAACACTGAAGCTTTCTTT. Translation gives CASSEMVRNTEAFF.

The CDR3 coding sequence is TGTGCCAGCAGCACGACCGCGAGCTCCTACAATGAGCAGTTCTTC. Translating it yields CASSTTASSYNEQFF. The chain has TRBV2 and TRBJ2-1, with D unclear. This CDR3 contains 15 residues. CDR1 is SNHLY and CDR2 is FYNNEI in the germline V gene. V was clipped by 6 bases and J by 0 bases, with 12 bases between them.

CDR3 amino acids: CSVVGFGATNEKLFF. For the CDR3, the DNA is TGCAGCGTTGTAGGGTTCGGGGCAACTAATGAAAAACTGTTTTTT. The chain combines TRBV29-1 with TRBJ1-4; D uncertain. CDR1 SQVTM and CDR2 ANQGSEA come from the germline V gene. The CDR3 has 15 residues. Between the trimmed V and J ends, which lost 4 bases and 0 bases, there was a span of 12 bases.

This chain connects TRBV4-1 to TRBJ1-2; the match to TRBD1 covers 7 bases. The CDR3 is 17 residues long. V dropped 2 bases and J dropped 4; count of bases not matched to a gene: 13. CDR1 and CDR2 from the germline V gene are MGHRA and YSYEKL. The CDR3 DNA reads TGCGCCAGCAGCCAAACAGCGTCGGGGGACAGCCTCTATGGCTACACCTTC. It yields the protein CASSQTASGDSLYGYTF.

In this sample, this clonotype turned up a few times. The rearrangement links TRBV4-1 to TRBJ2-1, with a possible D match to TRBD2 (7 bases). This CDR3 has 21 amino acids. Trimming cost V 0 bases and J 0 bases, with 24 bases left between them. Per the germline V gene, CDR1 is MGHRA and CDR2 is YSYEKL. Here the CDR3 reads CASSQDRGGGGLLFSYNEQFF. The CDR3 DNA sequence: TGCGCCAGCAGCCAAGATAGGGGCGGGGGCGGTCTTCTTTTCTCCTACAATGAGCAGTTCTTC.

In nucleotides, the CDR3 is TGCAGTGCTACAGGGGGAGGCTATGGCTACACCTTC. Translated, it gives CSATGGGYGYTF. This chain links TRBV20-1 with TRBJ1-2; 7 nucleotides match TRBD1. Looked up from germline, CDR1 is DFQATT and CDR2 is SNEGSKA (reference sequence). This CDR3 region has 12 residues. Trimming cost V 4 bases and J 4 bases; bases outside gene matches: 3.

The chain carries TRBV4-2 and TRBJ1-1; tentatively, D is TRBD1 (5 bases). In germline, CDR1 is LGHNA, CDR2 YNFKEQ. The CDR3 totals 17 residues. The V end was cut by 0 bases, the J end by 0 bases, with 14 bases between. This CDR3 reads CASSQEKGLGVNTEAFF. DNA for the CDR3: TGTGCCAGCAGCCAAGAAAAGGGGCTGGGGGTGAACACTGAAGCTTTCTTT.

This clonotype was counted between two and nine times. The chain carries TRBV6-1 and TRBJ2-7; D is unresolved. CDR1 is MNHNS and CDR2 is SASEGT in the germline V gene. The CDR3 is 13 amino acids. Trimming left V 7 bases short and J 2 bases short, with 12 bases between. The CDR3 coding sequence is TGTGCCAGCATGCGAGACACTACCTACGAGCAGTACTTC. It specifies CASMRDTTYEQYF.

V is TRBV28 and J is TRBJ2-7, with 7 bases lining up with TRBD1. Germline values: CDR1 MDHEN, CDR2 SYDVKM. CDR3 size: 15 residues. J was trimmed by 3 bases and V by 6 bases; bases with no gene match: 11. This CDR3 is CASSGAGTAYYEQYF. The CDR3 bases are TGTGCCAGCAGCGGGGCCGGGACAGCTTACTACGAGCAGTACTTC.

This chain joins TRBV6-6 and TRBJ1-4; the D gene is possibly TRBD1 (5 bases). The ends were cut back, 8 bases at V and 2 bases at J, with 9 bases in the middle. Germline CDR1 and CDR2: MNHNY and SVGAGI (reference sequence). The CDR3 consists of 13 residues. This CDR3 reads CASLRATNEKLFF. CDR3 DNA sequence: TGTGCCAGCCTCAGGGCTACTAATGAAAAACTGTTTTTT.

The chain employs TRBV9 and TRBJ2-5; D is tentatively TRBD1 or TRBD2 (5 bases each). With the DNA end fitting TRBJ2-7 better, the J assignment may be wrong. This CDR3 is built from 14 residues. CDR1 and CDR2 from the germline V gene are SGDLS and YYNGEE. The CDR3, as DNA: TGTGCCAGCAGCGTCGACCGGGGCGACGACGAGCAGTACTTC. This encodes CASSVDRGDDEQYF.

This clonotype was recorded once. The CDR3 region has the DNA TGTGCCAGCACTATCCAACAGGGTGGGGGGACCCAGTACTTC. As protein: CASTIQQGGGTQYF. V is TRBV12-3 or TRBV12-4 and J is TRBJ2-5, with a weak D call TRBD1 (6 bases). There are 14 residues in the CDR3. Deletions cut 7 bases from V and 7 bases from J, with 19 bases between.

A word on this clonotype: This clone may be a read error of a much larger clone one base away. V is TRBV11-2 and J is TRBJ2-5; D may be TRBD1 (6 bases). Per the germline V gene, CDR1 is SGHAT and CDR2 is FQNNGV. Trimming pared 7 bases from V and 1 base from J, leaving 10 bases between. The CDR3 contains 13 residues. The CDR3 nucleotides are TGTGCCAGCAATAGGGGGTCCCAAGAGACCCAGTACTTC. It codes for CASNRGSQETQYF.

The genes are TRBV5-1 and TRBJ2-7; perhaps D is TRBD1 or TRBD2 (5 bases each). The DNA end lines up better with TRBJ2-5; the J call may be wrong. CDR1 and CDR2 from the germline V gene are SGHRS and YFSETQ. CDR3 length equals 16 residues. The CDR3 loop reads CASSLSPGTYQETQYF. Here the CDR3 DNA reads TGCGCCAGCAGCTTGTCTCCAGGGACCTACCAAGAGACCCAGTACTTC.

J is TRBJ2-1 and V is TRBV7-2; unclear D gene. Germline CDR1 and CDR2: SGHTA and FQGNSA. V was clipped by 2 bases and J by 6 bases, with 20 bases between them. The CDR3 is 17 residues long. CDR3 protein: CASSLRSWTPGVNEQFF. CDR3 sequence (DNA): TGTGCCAGCAGCTTAAGGAGTTGGACCCCCGGAGTCAATGAGCAGTTCTTC.